One and the same sample provided the 14 T cell receptor beta chains below, sequenced in a study of vaccination effects on CD4 cells after COVID-19. No cognate antigen is known for these TCRs. Sequencing in the ViraFEST assay came after antigen-specific CD4+ T cells had been expanded with viral peptide pools, which were used to stimulate PBMC. The authors isolated CD4+ T cells after around nine days of culture. All participants had two doses of either the BNT162b2 or mRNA-1273 vaccine. Profiling relied on immunoSEQ multiplex PCR, and the TCRdb table lists in-frame clones only, not all of them. Of approximately 12,000 clones listed, approximately 71% are singletons. This material consisted of CD4+ T cells from PBMCs cultured with SARS-CoV-2 spike peptides, taken after COVID-19 vaccination. These TCRs come from a human donor who received a COVID-19 vaccine.

The DNA for the CDR3 is TGTGCCAGCAGGTCCAAGGGTACCCTGTTTTTT. Its translation is CASRSKGTLFF. J is TRBJ1-4 and V is TRBV28, with D uncertain. The CDR3 contains 11 residues. The germline V gene has CDR1 MDHEN and CDR2 SYDVKM. Trimming took 6 bases from V and 14 from J, leaving 13 bases between them. The entire variable domain, with the rest obtained from reference TRBV28 and TRBJ1-4, is as follows: DVKVTQSSRYLVKRTGEKVFLECVQDMDHENMFWYRQDPGLGLRLIYFSYDVKMKEKGDIPEGYSVSREKKERFSLILESASTNQTSMYLCASRSKGTLFFGSGTQLSVL.

The chain joins TRBV9 to TRBJ2-3; no clear D. The CDR3 extends over 12 amino acids. Germline CDR1 reads SGDLS; CDR2 reads YYNGEE. The V gene lost 4 bases and the J gene lost 2 bases, with 5 bases spanning the gap. The CDR3 protein is CASSPVTDTQYF. The CDR3 DNA follows: TGTGCCAGCAGCCCTGTCACAGATACGCAGTATTTT.

The chain employs TRBV7-2 and TRBJ1-2, with D perhaps TRBD1 (6 bases). This CDR3 spans 12 amino acids. Germline CDR1 is SGHTA and CDR2 is FQGNSA. V was trimmed by 6 bases and J by 5 bases, leaving 10 bases between them. The CDR3 sequence is CASRSGTYGYTF. CDR3 DNA: TGTGCCAGCAGGTCCGGGACATATGGCTACACCTTC.

This clone is categorized as large. The rearrangement links TRBV19 to TRBJ1-2; TRBD1 aligns across 7 bases. Germline CDR1 reads LNHDA; CDR2 reads SQIVND (reference sequence). The CDR3 is 15 amino acids. Trimming at V came to 4 bases and at J to 0 bases, leaving 5 bases not matched to a gene. The CDR3 DNA follows: TGTGCCAGTAGTACCACAGGGGCCTCTAACTATGGCTACACCTTC. Protein product: CASSTTGASNYGYTF.

A few counts support this clone. The V gene is TRBV7-2, the J gene TRBJ1-1; the D is unclear. Trimming shortened V by 1 base and J by 0 bases, and 12 bases separated the two germline ends. The germline CDR1 and CDR2 sequences are SGHTA and FQGNSA. There are 16 residues in the CDR3. The CDR3 here is CASSLVGGFMNTEAFF. In DNA form, the CDR3 reads TGTGCCAGCAGCTTAGTAGGAGGGTTTATGAACACTGAAGCTTTCTTT.

J is TRBJ2-5 and V is TRBV5-4; tentative D call: TRBD1 (6 bases). Per the germline V gene, CDR1 is SGHNT and CDR2 is YYREEE (reference sequence). Trimming took 4 bases from V and 5 from J, leaving 9 bases between them. The CDR3 contains 12 residues. CDR3 DNA: TGTGCCAGCAGCACAGGGTTGGAGACCCAGTACTTC. Translated: CASSTGLETQYF.

This clone is a singleton in its sample. The J gene is TRBJ2-3, the V gene TRBV2, with TRBD2 identical over 10 bases. This CDR3 is built from 17 residues. Losses at the gene ends were 6 bases for V and 6 bases for J; bases not matched to a gene: 15. Germline V lookup: CDR1 SNHLY, CDR2 FYNNEI. CDR3 amino acids: CASRAAGKREGRDTQYF. DNA of the CDR3: TGTGCCAGCAGAGCAGCAGGGAAGCGGGAGGGCCGGGATACGCAGTATTTT. Combining the CDR3 with reference TRBV2 and TRBJ2-3 gives the whole variable domain EPEVTQTPSHQVTQMGQEVILRCVPISNHLYFYWYRQILGQKVEFLVSFYNNEISEKSEIFDDQFSVERPDGSNFTLKIRSTKLEDSAMYFCASRAAGKREGRDTQYFGPGTRLTVL.

This clone was seen only a few times. This sequence joins TRBV5-1 and TRBJ2-3, with unresolved D. V dropped 4 bases and J dropped 4 bases, with 13 bases sitting between them. Germline CDR1 reads SGHRS; CDR2 reads YFSETQ. The CDR3 totals 14 residues. The CDR3 region is CASSPGRPPDTQYF. The CDR3 DNA follows: TGCGCCAGCAGCCCGGGCCGTCCCCCAGATACGCAGTATTTT.

The CDR3 bases are TGTGCCAGCTCAGTGGGATTCGAGCAGTACTTC. The encoded protein is CASSVGFEQYF. The chain couples TRBV18 to TRBJ2-7; no clear D gene. Germline V gene lookup returns CDR1 KGHSH and CDR2 LQKENI. V lost 5 bases and J lost 6, with 8 bases in between. The CDR3 sequence is 11 residues long.

This clone was detected once. This rearrangement joins TRBV7-2 to TRBJ2-2; 7 positions agree with TRBD1. CDR1 and CDR2 (germline): SGHTA, FQGNSA. CDR3 size: 18 residues. Trimming removed 0 bases from V and 6 bases from J; junction bases left unmatched: 13. The CDR3 protein is CASSLAARRQGSAGELFF. In nucleotides, the CDR3 is TGTGCCAGCAGCTTAGCTGCACGCCGACAGGGAAGCGCCGGGGAGCTGTTTTTT.

This clone appeared once. V and J are TRBV5-1 and TRBJ1-5; D is undetermined. The V gene's germline CDR1 is SGHRS and CDR2 YFSETQ. Trimming shortened V by 1 base and J by 5 bases, and 10 bases separated the two germline ends. The CDR3 is 14 residues long. The CDR3 reads CASSLLGPDQPQHF. CDR3 in DNA: TGCGCCAGCAGCTTGTTAGGTCCCGATCAGCCCCAGCATTTT. The full variable domain, its missing parts supplied by reference TRBV5-1 and TRBJ1-5, is KAGVTQTPRYLIKTRGQQVTLSCSPISGHRSVSWYQQTPGQGLQFLFEYFSETQRNKGNFPGRFSGRQFSNSRSEMNVSTLELGDSALYLCASSLLGPDQPQHFGDGTRLSIL.

The CDR3 bases are TGTGCCAGCAGCTCCACCGGGACGGATTACTATGGCTACACCTTC. The encoded protein is CASSSTGTDYYGYTF. The chain employs TRBV7-9 and TRBJ1-2, with D perhaps matching TRBD1 (5 bases). Looked up from germline, CDR1 is SEHNR and CDR2 is FQNEAQ (reference sequence). This CDR3 region has 15 residues. Between the trimmed V and J ends, which lost 4 bases and 3 bases, there was a span of 15 bases.

V is TRBV18 and J is TRBJ2-1; D unclear. V lost 2 bases, J lost 3 bases, and 5 bases lay in between. This CDR3 spans 13 amino acids. Germline-derived CDR1 and CDR2 are KGHSH and LQKENI. The CDR3 DNA sequence: TGTGCCAGCTCACCAAGGAGCTACAATGAGCAGTTCTTC. It specifies CASSPRSYNEQFF.

This clone was seen a single time. V and J are TRBV14 and TRBJ2-1, with a possible D match to TRBD1 (6 bases). V was cut by 4 bases and J by 10 bases, with 11 bases left in between. The length of the CDR3 is 12 residues. CDR1 SGHDN and CDR2 FVKESK come from the germline V gene. CDR3 in DNA: TGTGCCAGCAGCCCTGACAGGCCCGAGCAGTTCTTC. As protein: CASSPDRPEQFF.